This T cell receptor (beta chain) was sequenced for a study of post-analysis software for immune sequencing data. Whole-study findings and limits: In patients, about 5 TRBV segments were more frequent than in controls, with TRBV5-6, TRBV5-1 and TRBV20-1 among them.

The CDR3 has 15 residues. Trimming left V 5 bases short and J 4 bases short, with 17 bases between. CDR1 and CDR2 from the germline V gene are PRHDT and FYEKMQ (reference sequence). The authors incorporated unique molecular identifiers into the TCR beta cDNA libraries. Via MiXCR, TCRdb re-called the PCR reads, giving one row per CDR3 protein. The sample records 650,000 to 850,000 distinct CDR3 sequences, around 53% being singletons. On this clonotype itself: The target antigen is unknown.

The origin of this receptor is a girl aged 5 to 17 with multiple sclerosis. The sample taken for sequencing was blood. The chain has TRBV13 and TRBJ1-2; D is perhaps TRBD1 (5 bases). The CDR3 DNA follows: TGTGCCAGCAGCCTCGGGACGGAGCCCTTCTATGGCTACACCTTC. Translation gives CASSLGTEPFYGYTF.